These T cell receptor beta chains were read from a single sample in a study of shared clonotypes between healthy human individuals. Here immunoSEQ multiplex PCR was the method, and the copy in TCRdb shows in-frame clones only, minus some. The sample includes approximately 620,000 clones, approximately 97% of them seen just once. The sequencing input was naive CD4+ T cells sorted from blood. These TCRs come from a woman aged 30 to 39 in good health. Both conserved end residues are part of each CDR3. The D gene is left open where the match is weak. Clone size is given for some rows only: seen once, a few or many times, or a class if the clone is expanded.

D gene,clone size,V gene,CDR3 length,J gene,CDR3 DNA,CDR3 protein
TRBD1,NA,TRBV19,17,TRBJ2-7,TGTGCCAGTAGTATAGCCCTAGGGACAGCCGGCTCCTACGAGCAGTACTTC,CASSIALGTAGSYEQYF
TRBD2,NA,TRBV18,16,TRBJ2-7,TGTGCCAGCTCACTATCCGGGACTAGCGGATTCTACGAGCAGTACTTC,CASSLSGTSGFYEQYF
NA,NA,TRBV10-1,13,TRBJ2-2,TGCGCCAGCAGTGTCGGCGTAACCGGGGAGCTGTTTTTT,CASSVGVTGELFF
NA,NA,TRBV18,15,TRBJ2-5,TGTGCCAGCTCACCACAGGTTCAGCTCCAAGAGACCCAGTACTTC,CASSPQVQLQETQYF
NA,NA,TRBV6-1,13,TRBJ2-7,TGTGCCACGTCGACTAGAGGCCCTACCGAGCAGTACTTC,CATSTRGPTEQYF
NA,NA,TRBV28,13,TRBJ1-3,TGTGCCAGCAGTTTAGAGGGGCCTAACACCATATATTTT,CASSLEGPNTIYF
NA,once,TRBV7-9,14,TRBJ1-1,TGTGCCAGCAGCCCCAGGGCCTCCGGCACTGAAGCTTTCTTT,CASSPRASGTEAFF
TRBD1,NA,TRBV11-3,13,TRBJ2-7,TGTGCCAGCAGCCCTGGACAGGGGTACGAGCAGTACTTC,CASSPGQGYEQYF
NA,once,TRBV7-9,14,TRBJ1-2,TGTGCCAGCAGCCTCGATGCGGCTAACTATGGCTACACCTTC,CASSLDAANYGYTF
TRBD1,NA,TRBV29-1,16,TRBJ1-1,TGCAGCGTTGTGGGAGGACAGGCGGGTTCCGTCACTGAAGCTTTCTTT,CSVVGGQAGSVTEAFF
NA,NA,TRBV19,13,TRBJ2-7,TGTGCCAGTAGTTTGAGGGGCTCCTACGAGCAGTACTTC,CASSLRGSYEQYF
NA,NA,TRBV18,15,TRBJ2-7,TGTGCCAGCTCCGACGGGACTCCCCCCGGGGACGAGCAGTACTTC,CASSDGTPPGDEQYF
TRBD2,NA,TRBV4-1,17,TRBJ2-2,TGCGCCAGCAGCCAGACTAGCGGGAGGTTGAACACCGGGGAGCTGTTTTTT,CASSQTSGRLNTGELFF
NA,NA,TRBV10-3,14,TRBJ1-6,TGTGCCATCAGTCAGGGAATTAATAATTCACCCCTCCACTTT,CAISQGINNSPLHF
TRBD2,once,TRBV5-8,14,TRBJ2-1,TGTGCCAGCAGCTTGCCAGGCTCGGGAGGGCGGCAGTTCTTC,CASSLPGSGGRQFF
TRBD2,NA,TRBV15,21,TRBJ2-2,TGTGCCACCAGCAGAGATCGGCTTAGCCTAGCGGGTTGGGCTGACACCGGGGAGCTGTTTTTT,CATSRDRLSLAGWADTGELFF
TRBD2,NA,TRBV10-1,15,TRBJ2-3,TGCGCCAGCAGTGTGTGGACTAGCGGCACAGATACGCAGTATTTT,CASSVWTSGTDTQYF
TRBD1,NA,TRBV11-2,16,TRBJ2-7,TGTGCCAGCAGCTCCTTTCGGGACAGAGTTTCCTACGAGCAGTACTTC,CASSSFRDRVSYEQYF
TRBD1,NA,TRBV28,15,TRBJ2-7,TGTGCCACAGATAGCCCCGGGACAGGGCCCCACGAGCAGTACTTC,CATDSPGTGPHEQYF
NA,NA,TRBV6-5,14,TRBJ1-1,TGTGCCAGCAGTTACTCGCCGGGAGACACTGAAGCTTTCTTT,CASSYSPGDTEAFF
TRBD2,NA,TRBV5-1,12,TRBJ2-1,TGCGCCAGCAGGGCCAGGGAGGGTGAGCAGTTCTTC,CASRAREGEQFF